Listed below are T cell receptor beta chains from one sample, sequenced in a study of cytomegalovirus exposure and HLA in healthy donors. Method: immunoSEQ multiplex PCR; TCRdb's copy keeps in-frame clones and lacks some. The sample lists over 100,000 clones; roughly three quarters were seen once. Sequenced: PBMCs. Receptors originate from a woman between 45 and 65 years old in good health and CMV-seropositive. CDR3s include the opening cysteine and the closing phenylalanine or tryptophan. The order of the fields is V gene, J gene, clone size, D gene, CDR3 protein, CDR3 DNA. The D gene is left open where the match is weak. Rows may omit the clone size; those that give it use once, few, many or a size class.

TRBV19	TRBJ1-2	.	.	CASSIDRTVTGRGYTF	TGTGCCAGTAGTATAGATCGGACAGTGACGGGAAGGGGCTACACCTTC
TRBV4-3	TRBJ2-1	.	TRBD1	CASSDRDRAYNEQFF	TGCGCCAGCAGCGACCGGGACAGGGCGTACAATGAGCAGTTCTTC
TRBV4-3	TRBJ2-7	few	.	CASSQYTGAYEQYF	TGCGCCAGCAGCCAATACACGGGAGCCTACGAGCAGTACTTC
TRBV5-8	TRBJ2-6	once	.	CASSPAGLNVLTF	TGTGCCAGCAGCCCCGCAGGGCTGAACGTCCTGACTTTC
TRBV29-1	TRBJ1-2	.	TRBD1	CSVEGQGYTNYGYTF	TGCAGCGTTGAAGGACAGGGCTATACTAACTATGGCTACACCTTC
TRBV27	TRBJ2-2	.	.	CASSWGTTGELFF	TGTGCCAGCAGTTGGGGGACTACCGGGGAGCTGTTTTTT
TRBV19	TRBJ2-1	.	TRBD1	CASSPQDRAAYNEQFF	TGTGCCAGTAGTCCCCAGGACAGGGCTGCCTACAATGAGCAGTTCTTC
TRBV5-1	TRBJ2-3	.	TRBD2	CASSPSSGGAWTDTQYF	TGCGCCAGCAGCCCCTCTAGCGGGGGGGCCTGGACAGATACGCAGTATTTT
TRBV7-3	TRBJ2-7	.	.	CASSSSPGYEQYF	TGTGCCAGCAGCTCATCCCCAGGCTACGAGCAGTACTTC
TRBV5-1	TRBJ2-7	.	TRBD2	CASSSPLAGDSAYEQYF	TGCGCCAGCAGCTCTCCCTTAGCGGGGGACTCCGCCTACGAGCAGTACTTC
TRBV7-9	TRBJ2-4	few	.	CASSLIAVAKNIQYF	TGTGCCAGCAGCTTAATTGCAGTAGCCAAAAACATTCAGTACTTC